The rows below give T cell receptor beta chains drawn from one sample of a study of persistence of HIV-infected CD4 T cells. Sequenced by immunoSEQ multiplex PCR; TCRdb stores in-frame clones only, minus some. The table lists around 48,000 clones, around 75% of them singletons. For these receptors, no antigen is known. The material was CD4+ T cells sorted from PBMCs after approximately 19-hour stimulation, obtained from a patient who received antiretroviral therapy. The receptor source for this set is an adult man with HIV who was CMV-seropositive. Each CDR3 is given with its conserved first and last residue. The size entry is marked missing in some rows and otherwise reads once, few, many or a size class.

TRBJ1-5 TRBV6-2/TRBV6-3 . CASSSRGLNQPQHF
TRBJ2-3 TRBV4-1 . CASSHSSGLASDTQYF
TRBJ1-1 TRBV11-3 . CASSRGMNTEAFF
TRBJ1-2 TRBV29-1 . CSVQRGQGAEGYTF
TRBJ1-1 TRBV10-3 . CAIRLNPQNTEAFF
TRBJ1-2 TRBV23-1 . CASSQYDREGYTF
TRBJ2-7 TRBV9 . CASSVDNRAREQYF
TRBJ2-7 TRBV20-1 . CSASSLRVQSSYEQYF
TRBJ2-3 TRBV6-6 . CASSYGGRMSTDTQYF
TRBJ1-1 TRBV5-8 once CASSLLGPNTEAFF
TRBJ2-1 TRBV18 . CASSPPGGSEQFF
TRBJ1-3 TRBV15 . CATSRDRDLPGNTIYF
TRBJ1-2 TRBV4-1 . CASGAVGQVPNYGYTF
TRBJ2-6 TRBV7-6 . CASSLDPIGANVLTF
TRBJ1-2 TRBV7-8 few CASSRSGYGYTF
TRBJ2-5 TRBV5-1 once CASSLTGQFQETQYF
TRBJ2-1 TRBV2 . CASSGGYNEQFF
TRBJ1-5 TRBV19 . CASSFGTHNNQPQHF
TRBJ2-6 TRBV24-1 once CATTPSRGTSSGANVLTF
TRBJ1-1 TRBV5-1 . CASSTRQGRMVTEAFF
TRBJ1-5 TRBV10-2 . CASSGTDRLWQPQHF
TRBJ1-5 TRBV6-5 . CASSYGRSNQPQHF
TRBJ1-2 TRBV6-5 . CASRNRTNYGYTF
TRBJ1-5 TRBV2 . CASSVRYSRGVGNQPQHF
TRBJ2-1 TRBV27 . CASRQGGVGNEQFF
TRBJ2-1 TRBV7-6 . CASSLVGGEGQFF
TRBJ2-3 TRBV14 . CASSLRGLGKQDTQYF
TRBJ1-5 TRBV5-4 . CASSLDSGNQPQHF
TRBJ1-1 TRBV5-4 . CASSLVVGNTEAFF
TRBJ2-7 TRBV7-2 . CASSLAGSGRAVEQYF
TRBJ2-1 TRBV5-6 . CASSLVATEQFF
TRBJ2-4 TRBV12-3/TRBV12-4 once CASSLYGVQYF
TRBJ2-5 TRBV14 few CASSQDRLGYLETQYF
TRBJ2-3 TRBV11-2 . CASRMGDTQYF
TRBJ2-1 TRBV27 . CASSLWGGGTSSYNEQFF